This is a list of T cell receptor beta chains from one sample in a study of T cells in localized non-small cell lung cancer. Profiling relied on immunoSEQ multiplex PCR, and the TCRdb table lists in-frame clones only, not all of them. The table lists 55,000 to 80,000 clones, 80% to 90% of them singletons, with roughly 14% in the top ten. The specimen comprised peripheral blood, sampled before any cancer treatment. These receptors originate from a female donor of 60 years or more with stage I lung adenocarcinoma. Each CDR3 is given with its conserved first and last residue. The order of the fields is J gene, V gene, D gene, CDR3 protein. A D gene is named only where the DNA matches it firmly.

TRBJ2-3,TRBV30,NA,CAWSREGQTSTDTQYF
TRBJ1-1,TRBV7-3,TRBD1,CASSLGTGEGAANLRF
TRBJ2-2,TRBV11-2,NA,CASSPTGITGELFF
TRBJ2-7,TRBV5-1,NA,CASRGDYEQYF
TRBJ2-7,TRBV6-5,NA,CASRRGTPEHYEQYF
TRBJ1-1,TRBV25-1,TRBD1,CASSDRQGWRTEAFF
TRBJ1-5,TRBV19,TRBD1,CASTPGQGSNQPQHF
TRBJ2-3,TRBV10-3,TRBD2,CATAASGGGDTQYF
TRBJ1-6,TRBV4-1,NA,CASSLRDIGPLHF
TRBJ2-7,TRBV6-5,NA,CASTPGRSYEQYF
TRBJ1-6,TRBV15,NA,CATSKERFYSPLHF
TRBJ1-3,TRBV6-1,NA,CASSESPSSGNTIYF
TRBJ2-1,TRBV7-2,TRBD2,CASRPRTRAGNEQFF
TRBJ1-2,TRBV5-1,NA,CASSLGLRRYTF
TRBJ2-4,TRBV27,NA,CATKNNRGGIQYF
TRBJ2-1,TRBV12-5,NA,CASGSPSGAGVANEQFF
TRBJ1-3,TRBV29-1,NA,CSGNSGNTIYF
TRBJ1-5,TRBV19,NA,CASSIRGHLYSNQPQHF
TRBJ2-3,TRBV5-1,NA,CASSLRTDTQYF
TRBJ1-2,TRBV25-1,NA,CASSEGRNYGYTF
TRBJ1-1,TRBV20-1,NA,CSAQNTEAFF
TRBJ2-3,TRBV25-1,TRBD2,CASSDQRGGLTDTQYF
TRBJ2-7,TRBV9,TRBD2,CATSPGLAGYEQYF
TRBJ2-1,TRBV6-5,TRBD2,CASSRLAGLNEQFF
TRBJ2-3,TRBV19,TRBD2,CASSLNSGRITDTQYF
TRBJ1-1,TRBV6-5,TRBD1,CASNPTGIAEAFF
TRBJ1-5,TRBV18,NA,CASSPDRNQPQHF
TRBJ2-1,TRBV5-6,TRBD1,CASRRPGQGPRFF
TRBJ2-7,TRBV2,TRBD1,CASSEAVGQGGEQYF
TRBJ2-5,TRBV7-2,NA,CASSLVGGTQYF
TRBJ2-7,TRBV4-1,TRBD1,CASSPWALRDRAYEQYF
TRBJ2-1,TRBV25-1,TRBD2,CASSELGAGGLYEQFF
TRBJ1-2,TRBV28,NA,CASSFPGPNYGYTF
TRBJ2-6,TRBV4-2,NA,CASSQGQSNLPGANVLTF
TRBJ2-5,TRBV7-8,NA,CASSQYATQETQYF
TRBJ1-5,TRBV6-1,NA,CATADRTIGHQPQHF
TRBJ2-7,TRBV6-6,NA,CASSYPGNAYEQYF
TRBJ2-1,TRBV4-1,TRBD1,CASSLVRGETGGNNEQFF
TRBJ1-5,TRBV2,NA,CASSEDLAQNQPQHF
TRBJ2-2,TRBV19,TRBD1,CASSIRVGQGSTGELFF
TRBJ2-7,TRBV10-1,TRBD2,CASSEGLAGGRSSYEQYF
TRBJ2-1,TRBV5-1,TRBD2,CASRPTSGSAYNEQFF
TRBJ1-2,TRBV5-8,NA,CASSLTGFLNYGYTF
TRBJ1-4,TRBV27,NA,CASSFRRGGEKLFF
TRBJ2-7,TRBV18,NA,CASSLGQIYEQYF
TRBJ1-1,TRBV9,NA,CASSQMDSAEAFF
TRBJ1-2,TRBV29-1,NA,CSVGLLPLGGYTF
TRBJ2-7,TRBV5-6,TRBD2,CASSEFLTSGFNSYEQYF
TRBJ2-3,TRBV2,TRBD1,CASSLRQGSTDTQYF
TRBJ2-3,TRBV2,TRBD2,CASSREGRDTQYF
TRBJ1-1,TRBV29-1,TRBD1,CSVHQGGFYAEAFF
TRBJ2-7,TRBV5-1,TRBD2,CASSLDLAGASEQYF
TRBJ1-5,TRBV7-9,NA,CASSQGRQPQHF
TRBJ2-3,TRBV9,NA,CASSLRSTQYF
TRBJ1-2,TRBV21-1,NA,CASSKVGTLDYGYTF